The 8 T cell receptor beta chains given below trace back to one sample, sequenced in a study of blood T cell repertoires in COVID-19 (TCRdb year 2020). The library was obtained by the immunoSEQ multiplex PCR assay. Sourced from immuneACCESS, this table was stored by TCRdb with only in-frame sequences that have V and J called. A share of the clones is absent; for the studies checked, an unresolved V gene accounts for under half, and the remainder has no known explanation. The sample data list 26,000 or so clones, and 89% of these were observed just once. Together, the top ten hold roughly 2.6% of the sample. The specimen was peripheral blood. The receptors derive from a human donor in a cohort sampled during active COVID-19.

V gene TRBV6-5 combines with J gene TRBJ1-2; TRBD1 agrees at 7 bases. V trimming: 6 bases; J trimming: 1 base; junction bases outside the gene matches: 2. This CDR3 region has 13 residues. Germline CDR1 MNHEY, CDR2 SVGAGI. CDR3 in DNA: TGTGCCAGCAGGAGGGACAGTAACTATGGCTACACCTTC. Residues: CASRRDSNYGYTF.

This chain links TRBV3-1 (or the pseudogene TRBV3-2) with TRBJ2-7, with D perhaps matching TRBD1 (6 bases). The CDR3 consists of 13 residues. Germline CDR1 and CDR2: LGHDT and YNNKEL (reference sequence). The V end lost 4 bases, the J end lost 3 bases, and 10 bases lay between the germline ends. The CDR3 reads CASSPGQHYEQYF. CDR3 DNA sequence: TGTGCCAGCAGCCCTGGACAGCACTACGAGCAGTACTTC.

DNA of the CDR3: TGTGCCAGCAGTTACAGGGTAACAACTGAAGCTTTCTTT. Its protein product is CASSYRVTTEAFF. This chain joins TRBV27 and TRBJ1-1; D perhaps matches TRBD1 (6 bases). Germline CDR1 is MNHEY and CDR2 is SMNVEV (reference sequence). This CDR3 is built from 13 residues. Trimming removed 4 bases from V and 5 bases from J, with 11 bases in between.

The V call is TRBV7-2, the J call TRBJ1-2; D is unclear. Germline lookup yields CDR1 SGHTA and CDR2 FQGNSA. V shed 1 base and J shed 8 bases, with 11 bases lying between them. CDR3 size: 13 residues. The CDR3 is CASSLGAVEGYTF. CDR3 DNA sequence: TGTGCCAGCAGCTTAGGGGCAGTAGAAGGCTACACCTTC.

This clone was seen a few times. This chain connects TRBV7-2 to TRBJ2-7; D is unresolved. The CDR3 runs 12 residues. Germline loops: CDR1 SGHTA, CDR2 FQGNSA. Deletions cut 1 base from V and 4 bases from J, with 5 bases between. CDR3 residues: CASSLVLYEQYF. CDR3 DNA sequence: TGTGCCAGCAGCTTAGTGTTATACGAGCAGTACTTC.

The rearrangement uses TRBV19 and TRBJ1-2; TRBD1 matches 7 bases. After removal of 5 bases from V and 7 bases from J, the junction contained 7 bases not matched to a gene. In germline, CDR1 is LNHDA, CDR2 SQIVND (reference sequence). This CDR3 contains 13 residues. In nucleotides, the CDR3 is TGTGCCAGTAGTCCCACAGGGGAGAGTGGCTACACCTTC. Translation: CASSPTGESGYTF.

CDR3 region: CSASSATILAGPAYNEQFF. CDR3 sequence (DNA): TGCAGTGCTAGTTCTGCTACCATACTAGCGGGCCCAGCCTACAATGAGCAGTTCTTC. The V gene is TRBV20-1, the J gene TRBJ2-1, with TRBD2 identical over 9 bases. CDR1 is DFQATT, CDR2 SNEGSKA, per germline (reference sequence). The CDR3 length is 19 residues. V gave up 3 bases and J gave up 2 bases; unmatched junction bases: 17.

The gene calls are TRBV7-8 and TRBJ2-3; 7 nucleotides align to TRBD2. There are 16 residues in the CDR3. From germline, CDR1 is SGHVS and CDR2 FQNEAQ. V was clipped by 4 bases and J by 1 base; unmatched bases: 8. CDR3 residues: CASSSWEGLGTDTQYF. CDR3 nucleotides: TGTGCCAGCAGCTCCTGGGAGGGCTTGGGCACAGATACGCAGTATTTT.